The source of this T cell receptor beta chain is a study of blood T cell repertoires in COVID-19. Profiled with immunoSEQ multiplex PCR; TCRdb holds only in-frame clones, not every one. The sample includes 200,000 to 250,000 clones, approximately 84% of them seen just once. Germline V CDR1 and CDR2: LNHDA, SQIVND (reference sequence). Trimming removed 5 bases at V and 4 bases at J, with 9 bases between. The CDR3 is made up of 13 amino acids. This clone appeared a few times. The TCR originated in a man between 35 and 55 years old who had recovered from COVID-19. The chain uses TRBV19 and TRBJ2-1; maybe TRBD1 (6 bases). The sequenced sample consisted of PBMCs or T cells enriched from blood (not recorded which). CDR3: CASSGRGYNEQFF. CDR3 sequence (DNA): TGTGCCAGTAGTGGAAGGGGGTACAATGAGCAGTTCTTC.